This T cell receptor (beta chain) was recorded in a study of CD8+ T cells in alopecia areata (dated by TCRdb to 2016 to 2019). Describing the broader study: Treated patients were enrolled in an open-label pilot trial of oral tofacitinib, 5 to 10 mg twice daily, for moderate-to-severe alopecia areata. Scalp clonality was compared among normal scalp (n=4), patchy alopecia areata scalp (n=8), and alopecia totalis/universalis scalp (n=8). Human TCRbeta sequencing covered scalp tissue and sorted CD4+ and CD8+ peripheral blood T cells from patchy and totalis/universalis alopecia areata patients and healthy controls. RNA was extracted with the PAXgene miRNA kit for fixed scalp, the miRNeasy kit for PBMCs, and the RNeasy kit for mouse skin. In treated patients, disease severity was measured using the SALT score, which gives the percentage of scalp surface area affected. Amplification of TCRbeta CDR3 regions was done by immunoSEQ multiplex PCR using 35 Vbeta forward primers and 13 Jbeta reverse primers. To study T cell clonal expansion in alopecia areata, the researchers applied high-throughput TCRbeta sequencing to both the C3H/HeJ mouse model and human patients. Tofacitinib was given for 6 to 18 months, followed by 6 months of follow-up off drug to assess delayed response and recurrence. Patients on tofacitinib were biopsied at baseline and after 4 and 24 weeks of treatment, and several of the patients also had a later scalp biopsy. Beyond this particular receptor, the publication reports: Many expanded lesional clones were found to persist in scalp and blood during tofacitinib treatment, and relapse after treatment cessation may be partly explained by this persistence. Because the treated cohort was small and had just a single nonresponder, larger studies are needed to establish links between baseline CD8+ expansion and response. Resident alphabeta T cells in normal human skin are also sequenced, complicating scalp TCR repertoire analysis, unlike mouse skin dominated by gammadelta T cells. TCR sequences shared between patients were less clear than in mice, possibly partly because of HLA diversity in the patient population. Scalp clonality and the number of expanded CD8+ clones among the top 100 scalp clones were significantly decreased by tofacitinib. Lesional scalp, especially in alopecia totalis/universalis, showed higher clonality and more expanded CD8+ clones than normal scalp, suggesting antigenic drive.

V is cut by 3 bases and J by 1 base, and the space between the germline ends is 10 bases. The CDR3 starts with the cysteine, ends with the phenylalanine, and has 15 residues. CDR3 DNA is the only sequence kept; it has 45 bases, read in frame from the first base. Taken from the germline V gene (reference sequence), the CDR1 and CDR2 loops are SEHNR and FQNEAQ. As for this clone: Its target antigen remains unknown. No base qualities exist here, and no much larger clone lies one base off it.

The time point label, read with the paper, signifies: roughly 24 weeks on oral tofacitinib. Read against the paper, the sample's treatment or condition label means: oral pan-JAK inhibitor, 5-10 mg twice daily. From alopecia areata patients, peripheral blood was collected along with lesional scalp punch biopsies. PBMCs were separated by density centrifugation and stained for CD3, CD4 and CD8, after which CD4+ and CD8+ T cells were sorted on a FACSAria. Library generation was performed with the immunoSEQ multiplex PCR assay. RNA was extracted from all samples and reverse transcribed into cDNA as template for TCR sequencing. SuperScript III was used to make first-strand cDNA, primed with a 2:1 mix of oligo-dT and random hexamers. A synthetic immune receptor repertoire was used to assess amplification bias, and residual bias was removed computationally. Per the source publication's procedure: Raw reads were preprocessed to remove errors, and CDR3 was defined by IMGT conventions from the conserved cysteine to phenylalanine. Clonality was computed as 1 minus the Shannon entropy, with the entropy normalized by log2 of the number of productive unique TCRs. Whether each scalp clone was CD4 or CD8 was inferred by checking scalp TCRbeta sequences against the CD4 and CD8 repertoires from sorted blood. This immuneACCESS table, as held by TCRdb, lists in-frame sequences with V and J called but not all clones. Of the missing ones, under half trace to an unresolved V gene in checked studies; the others have no known cause. That table is the source of V, J and clone size, and D and trimming were worked out from the DNA. This sample has under 150,000 clones in its table, and 50% to 65% of those were observed once. About 3.2% of the sample rests with the top ten.

Recombination connected TRBV7-9 to TRBJ2-1, and the D gene may be TRBD2, 6 bases matching. Here the sequenced sample was CD4+ T cells sorted from blood, taken at week 24, from a patient treated with tofacitinib. This receptor was obtained from a human donor with alopecia areata. Here the CDR3 is given as CASSFSGNSYNEQFF. The DNA sequence reads TGTGCCAGCAGCTTTAGCGGAAATTCCTACAATGAGCAGTTCTTC.